The 30 T cell receptor beta chains below come from one sample, sequenced in a study of cytotoxic CD8 clonotypes in ibrutinib-treated CLL. Data came from immunoSEQ multiplex PCR; TCRdb stores just in-frame clones and leaves some out. The table records 160,000 or so clones, 81% of them present only once. Sample: PBMCs, taken after 12 months of ibrutinib treatment. All receptors derive from a human donor with chronic lymphocytic leukemia.

CDR3 in DNA: TGTGCCAGTAGTGCGGATGTATATGGCTACACCTTC. Translated, it gives CASSADVYGYTF. This sequence joins TRBV19 and TRBJ1-2; no definite D call. CDR3 length: 12 residues. Germline V gene lookup returns CDR1 LNHDA and CDR2 SQIVND (reference sequence). Trimming shortened V by 5 bases and J by 5 bases, and 9 bases separated the two germline ends.

The chain employs TRBV28 and TRBJ1-2; a weak D match, TRBD1 (6 bases). Germline CDR1 and CDR2: MDHEN and SYDVKM. The V end was cut by 6 bases, the J end by 11 bases, with 16 bases between. This CDR3 is built from 12 residues. CDR3 protein: CASSTGKVAYTF. The CDR3 nucleotides read TGTGCCAGCAGCACAGGGAAGGTGGCGTACACCTTC.

J is TRBJ2-4 and V is TRBV5-3; 7 nucleotides align to TRBD1. TRBV5-3 carries the ORF label, with uncertain function. The CDR3 runs 21 residues. V dropped 4 bases and J dropped 0; count of bases not matched to a gene: 22. In DNA, the CDR3 is TGTGCCAGAAGCGCCAACTCACAGGGGCCTCATCCGATACAAGCCAAAAACATTCAGTACTTC. It translates to CARSANSQGPHPIQAKNIQYF.

The chain couples TRBV9 to TRBJ1-1; possibly TRBD1 for D (6 bases). Germline assignment: CDR1 SGDLS and CDR2 YYNGEE. V lost 3 bases and J lost 5, with 20 bases in between. This CDR3 has 16 amino acids. This CDR3 is CASSGRDISTGTEAFF. DNA of the CDR3: TGTGCCAGCAGCGGCCGGGACATATCAACCGGGACTGAAGCTTTCTTT.

The rearrangement links TRBV28 to TRBJ2-5; TRBD1 is a possible D gene (6 bases). This CDR3 comprises 13 residues. The V gene lost 6 bases and the J gene lost 5 bases, with 13 bases spanning the gap. Per germline, CDR1 MDHEN and CDR2 SYDVKM. CDR3 sequence: CASSRTGLETQYF. The CDR3 nucleotides read TGTGCCAGCAGCCGAACAGGGTTGGAGACCCAGTACTTC.

V gene TRBV5-1 combines with J gene TRBJ1-4; the D is unclear. The CDR3 has 14 residues. Trimming left V 2 bases short and J 8 bases short, with 13 bases between. Germline V CDR1 and CDR2: SGHRS, YFSETQ. The chain's CDR3 is CASSFSTVREKLFF. CDR3 nucleotides: TGCGCCAGCAGCTTTAGTACGGTTCGGGAAAAACTGTTTTTT.

This clone occurred a few times. The V gene is TRBV10-1, the J gene TRBJ1-2, with 10 bases that match TRBD1. Germline values: CDR1 WNHNN, CDR2 SYGVQD (reference sequence). V lost 0 bases to trimming and J lost 1 base; unmatched junction nucleotides: 2. The CDR3 is 16 residues long. The CDR3 sequence is CASSESGTGDNYGYTF. CDR3 DNA sequence: TGCGCCAGCAGTGAGTCAGGGACAGGGGATAACTATGGCTACACCTTC.

The chain joins TRBV6-1 to TRBJ2-1, with D perhaps TRBD2 (6 bases). Germline-derived CDR1 and CDR2 are MNHNS and SASEGT. Trimming removed 7 bases from V and 3 bases from J, with 7 bases in between. The CDR3 extends over 12 amino acids. The CDR3 DNA reads as TGTGCCAGCAACGGGGGCTACAATGAGCAGTTCTTC. It encodes CASNGGYNEQFF.

The J gene is TRBJ1-2, the V gene TRBV2, with TRBD1 as a possible D gene (6 bases). The germline V and J ends were trimmed by 4 bases and 9 bases, with 18 bases remaining between them. This CDR3 has 14 residues. Germline values: CDR1 SNHLY, CDR2 FYNNEI. The CDR3 bases are TGTGCCAGCAGTGGAGACAGGACCATGGTTAGCTACACCTTC. Translation gives CASSGDRTMVSYTF.

The chain has TRBV7-2 and TRBJ2-7; D might be TRBD2 (5 bases). V was cut by 1 base and J by 2 bases, with 12 bases left in between. The CDR3 spans 15 residues. In germline, CDR1 is SGHTA, CDR2 FQGNSA. The CDR3 region has the DNA TGTGCCAGCAGCTTAGACATTACGGGAACCTACGAGCAGTACTTC. Protein: CASSLDITGTYEQYF.

This chain uses TRBV5-1 with TRBJ2-1, with D hard to call. There are 16 residues in the CDR3. Germline-derived CDR1 and CDR2 are SGHRS and YFSETQ. V was trimmed by 4 bases and J by 1 base, leaving 15 bases between them. The CDR3 protein is CASSGPTEMSYNEQFF. CDR3 DNA sequence: TGCGCCAGCAGCGGACCTACAGAGATGTCCTACAATGAGCAGTTCTTC.

This clone turned up a few times. The chain joins TRBV6-5 to TRBJ2-7; perhaps D is TRBD1 or TRBD2 (5 bases each). The CDR3 consists of 13 residues. Trimming took 6 bases from V and 2 from J, leaving 11 bases between them. Germline loops: CDR1 MNHEY, CDR2 SVGAGI. The CDR3 DNA reads as TGTGCCAGCAGGAGGGACGGTGCCTACGAGCAGTACTTC. It codes for CASRRDGAYEQYF.

This chain uses TRBV25-1 with TRBJ1-1, with D tentatively TRBD1 (5 bases). The CDR3 spans 16 residues. CDR1 and CDR2 from the germline V gene are MGHDK and SYGVNS. Trimming left V 7 bases short and J 1 base short, with 19 bases between. CDR3 DNA sequence: TGTGCCAGCACATTGGGACCTTCCCCAGAGAACACTGAAGCTTTCTTT. Protein product: CASTLGPSPENTEAFF.

The chain couples TRBV7-3 to TRBJ1-2; TRBD1 agrees at 8 bases. J lost 8 bases, V lost 10 bases, and 18 bases had no gene match. This CDR3 comprises 15 residues. Germline V gene lookup returns CDR1 SGHTA and CDR2 FQGTGA. CDR3 sequence: CATQPWQGAFLGYTF. CDR3 in DNA: TGTGCCACCCAACCCTGGCAGGGGGCGTTTTTGGGCTACACCTTC.

The chain uses TRBV7-2 and TRBJ2-1; 11 bases line up with TRBD1. Trimming removed 5 bases from V and 7 bases from J; junction bases left unmatched: 7. Germline lookup yields CDR1 SGHTA and CDR2 FQGNSA. The CDR3 is 15 amino acids. This chain's CDR3 is CASSPWDRGSNEQFF. The CDR3 DNA is TGTGCCAGCAGCCCCTGGGACAGGGGGTCAAATGAGCAGTTCTTC.

V usage is TRBV19 and J usage is TRBJ2-2; TRBD1 matches 8 bases. Per germline, CDR1 LNHDA and CDR2 SQIVND (reference sequence). With 5 bases clipped from V and 4 bases from J, the junction kept 9 bases outside the gene matches. This CDR3 is 16 amino acids long. Here the CDR3 DNA reads TGTGCCAGTAGTGATGTGGACAGGGCAGTCACCGGGGAGCTGTTTTTT. Its protein product is CASSDVDRAVTGELFF.

The J gene is TRBJ1-4, the V gene TRBV4-1; a possible D gene is TRBD1 (5 bases). Germline CDR1 reads MGHRA; CDR2 reads YSYEKL. V dropped 5 bases and J dropped 7 bases, with 11 bases sitting between them. The CDR3 contains 13 residues. As DNA, the CDR3 is TGCGCCAGCAGCAAGGTGACAGCTGAAAAACTGTTTTTT. Encoded protein: CASSKVTAEKLFF.

This chain connects TRBV10-3 to TRBJ1-5, with 9 bases that match TRBD1. With V trimmed by 0 bases and J by 4 bases, 4 bases remained unmatched. The CDR3 sequence is 16 residues long. Germline-derived CDR1 and CDR2 are ENHRY and SYGVKD. The CDR3 nucleotides read TGTGCCATCAGTGAGTCGACAGGGGGAAGGAATCAGCCCCAGCATTTT. Translation: CAISESTGGRNQPQHF.

The rearrangement links TRBV27 to TRBJ1-5; 10 bases match TRBD1. The V segment lost 7 bases and the J segment 7 bases; nucleotides outside the gene matches: 7. CDR1 and CDR2 (germline): MNHEY, SMNVEV (reference sequence). The CDR3 has 14 amino acids. Here the CDR3 DNA reads TGTGCCAGCAAACCGGGACAGGGGAGGCAGCCCCAGCATTTT. Translation: CASKPGQGRQPQHF.

This chain joins TRBV5-6 and TRBJ1-5; no definite D call. Germline V CDR1 and CDR2: SGHDT, YYEEEE. This CDR3 spans 12 amino acids. V lost 1 base and J lost 5, with 4 bases in between. CDR3 residues: CASSLLDQPQHF. CDR3 nucleotide sequence: TGTGCCAGCAGCTTGCTCGATCAGCCCCAGCATTTT. Full variable domain (remainder filled in from reference TRBV5-6 and TRBJ1-5): DAGVTQSPTHLIKTRGQQVTLRCSPKSGHDTVSWYQQALGQGPQFIFQYYEEEERQRGNFPDRFSGHQFPNYSSELNVNALLLGDSALYLCASSLLDQPQHFGDGTRLSIL.

In this sample, this clone turned up once. The chain joins TRBV15 to TRBJ1-3; D is uncertain. CDR3 size: 15 residues. V gave up 8 bases and J gave up 0 bases, with 14 bases separating them. From germline, CDR1 is LNHNV and CDR2 YYDKDF (reference sequence). The CDR3 DNA sequence: TGTGCCACCCCTATCTCGGACCCCTCTGGAAACACCATATATTTT. It specifies CATPISDPSGNTIYF.

A few counts support this clone. The chain employs TRBV5-1 and TRBJ2-7, with D perhaps matching TRBD1 (5 bases). Germline loops: CDR1 SGHRS, CDR2 YFSETQ. There are 14 residues in the CDR3. Trimming cost V 3 bases and J 6 bases, with 16 bases left between them. CDR3 DNA sequence: TGCGCCAGCAGCTCGGCCCCGACAGCCCTCGAGCAGTACTTC. As protein: CASSSAPTALEQYF. The variable domain in full, with the rest retrieved from reference TRBV5-1 and TRBJ2-7, is KAGVTQTPRYLIKTRGQQVTLSCSPISGHRSVSWYQQTPGQGLQFLFEYFSETQRNKGNFPGRFSGRQFSNSRSEMNVSTLELGDSALYLCASSSAPTALEQYFGPGTRLTVT.

This clone was detected a few times. The J gene is TRBJ2-2, the V gene TRBV19; D is unresolved. This CDR3 region has 10 residues. V dropped 11 bases and J dropped 4 bases, with 5 bases sitting between them. Germline V gene lookup returns CDR1 LNHDA and CDR2 SQIVND (reference sequence). CDR3 protein: CACGTGELFF. In DNA form, the CDR3 reads TGTGCCTGCGGCACCGGGGAGCTGTTTTTT. Using reference TRBV19 and TRBJ2-2 for the parts outside the CDR3, the full variable domain is DGGITQSPKYLFRKEGQNVTLSCEQNLNHDAMYWYRQDPGQGLRLIYYSQIVNDFQKGDIAEGYSVSREKKESFPLTVTSAQKNPTAFYLCACGTGELFFGEGSRLTVL.

The rearrangement uses TRBV21-1 and TRBJ2-1; TRBD1, the D gene given by the table, was not confirmed from the DNA. TRBV21-1 is deemed a pseudogene. The CDR3 has 16 amino acids. CDR3 sequence (DNA): TGTGCCAGCAGCAAGCCAGGGGGCTCTTTATCGGATGAGCAGTTCTTC. It specifies CASSKPGGSLSDEQFF.

This chain connects TRBV11-2 to TRBJ2-7; no firm D call. Germline V gives CDR1 SGHAT, CDR2 FQNNGV. This CDR3 region has 13 residues. The germline V and J ends were trimmed by 3 bases and 3 bases, with 9 bases remaining between them. The CDR3 protein is CASSFQPGYEQYF. CDR3 in DNA: TGTGCCAGCAGCTTTCAGCCGGGCTACGAGCAGTACTTC.

This clone appeared once. The chain joins TRBV25-1 to TRBJ2-6; no firm D call. From germline, CDR1 is MGHDK and CDR2 SYGVNS. V shed 5 bases and J shed 1 base, with 15 bases lying between them. This CDR3 is 17 amino acids long. For the CDR3, the DNA is TGTGCCAGCAGTTTTACTGGCAGGAGTTCTGGGGCCAACGTCCTGACTTTC. This gives the protein CASSFTGRSSGANVLTF.

This CDR3 is CASSSPTRVGTEAFF. The CDR3 nucleotides read TGTGCCAGCAGTTCCCCGACTAGGGTGGGAACTGAAGCTTTCTTT. V and J are TRBV28 and TRBJ1-1, with D unresolved. V was clipped by 4 bases and J by 5 bases, with 17 bases between them. The CDR3 has 15 residues. The germline gives CDR1 MDHEN, CDR2 SYDVKM.

The V call is TRBV28, the J call TRBJ1-2; D is unclear. Germline-derived CDR1 and CDR2 are MDHEN and SYDVKM. Trimming pared 8 bases from V and 4 bases from J, leaving 14 bases between. The CDR3 runs to 13 residues. This CDR3 reads CASATLGFYGYTF. CDR3 coding DNA: TGTGCCAGCGCGACGCTGGGATTCTATGGCTACACCTTC.

This chain uses TRBV7-9 with TRBJ2-6; no reliable D call. V was shortened by 2 bases and J by 1 base, with 6 bases between the two germline ends. Germline CDR1 is SEHNR and CDR2 is FQNEAQ (reference sequence). CDR3 length: 15 residues. The CDR3 region is CASSLWVSGANVLTF. Here the CDR3 DNA reads TGTGCCAGCAGCTTATGGGTTTCTGGGGCCAACGTCCTGACTTTC.

A single count supports this clone. A read error is possible here, since a much larger clone lies one base away. This chain uses TRBV5-4 with TRBJ1-1; 9 nucleotides line up with TRBD1. This CDR3 has 13 residues. V lost 3 bases and J lost 6; bases outside the gene matches: 3. CDR1 is SGHNT and CDR2 is YYREEE in the germline V gene (reference sequence). CDR3 region: CASSWGQGSEAFF. DNA of the CDR3: TGTGCCAGCAGCTGGGGACAGGGCTCTGAAGCTTTCTTT.